This T cell receptor beta chain came from a study of T-cell reconstitution after alpha-beta-depleted transplantation in children. CDR3 length: 15 amino acids. J gave up 2 bases and V 7 bases, and 6 bases lay outside the gene matches. Germline CDR1 reads MNHNS; CDR2 reads SASEGT. As it was prepared, the TCRbeta library received unique molecular identifiers. MiXCR was run by TCRdb on the PCR reads, yielding one entry per CDR3 protein. This table has a few hundred thousand distinct CDR3 sequences, roughly a quarter appearing once. About this clonotype: Antigen unknown.

Broader study findings: In patients about two months after transplant, alpha-beta T cells reportedly arose from several hundred expanded graft clones.

The input for sequencing was PBMCs, mostly from graft donor cells, taken 360 days after TCRalphabeta/CD19-depleted stem cell transplant. This chain links TRBV6-1 with TRBJ2-5, with 11 bases fitting TRBD1. This clonotype was obtained from a female patient aged 2-9 years who had a stem cell transplant for congenital amegakaryocytic thrombocytopenia, so the T cells may come from the graft donor. The CDR3 reads CASTKDRGLQETQYF. The CDR3 bases are TGTGCCAGCACTAAGGACAGGGGGCTGCAAGAGACCCAGTACTTC.